Listed here are 6 T cell receptor beta chains from one sample, sequenced in a study of cytomegalovirus exposure and HLA in healthy donors. The primer mix had 60 Vbeta and 13 Jbeta primers. Assay: immunoSEQ multiplex PCR; the TCRdb copy retains only in-frame clones and omits some. The data hold about 78,000 clones, with approximately 72% observed a single time. The specimen sequenced was PBMCs. These receptors all come from a woman aged 40 to 50 in good health and CMV-seropositive.

As DNA, the CDR3 is TGTGCCAGCAGTTACTCGAGTGCAGGGGCTTACTATGGCTACACCTTC. The encoded protein is CASSYSSAGAYYGYTF. V is TRBV6-6 and J is TRBJ1-2, with a tentative D call TRBD1 (6 bases). Germline-derived CDR1 and CDR2 are MNHNY and SVGAGI (reference sequence). The CDR3 length is 16 residues. The ends were cut back, 0 bases at V and 3 bases at J, with 14 bases in the middle.

The V gene is TRBV4-2, the J gene TRBJ2-2, with 11 nucleotides matching TRBD2. The ends lost 1 base at V and 0 bases at J; junction bases unmatched: 7. Germline V gives CDR1 LGHNA, CDR2 YNFKEQ. This CDR3 has 19 residues. The CDR3 DNA follows: TGTGCCAGCAGCCAAGTGACGTTAGCGGGGGGGACGAACACCGGGGAGCTGTTTTTT. Residues: CASSQVTLAGGTNTGELFF.

The chain links TRBV5-1 to TRBJ2-2, with TRBD1 identical over 7 bases. V shed 4 bases and J 0 bases; nucleotides not matched to a gene: 6. Germline V gene lookup returns CDR1 SGHRS and CDR2 YFSETQ. The CDR3 loop spans 16 amino acids. The CDR3 is CASSVTGATNTGELFF. The CDR3 DNA sequence: TGCGCCAGCAGCGTTACAGGGGCTACGAACACCGGGGAGCTGTTTTTT.

The gene calls are TRBV11-3 and TRBJ1-1; 9 nucleotides match TRBD1. The J segment lost 5 bases and the V segment lost 1 base, leaving 5 bases of the junction unmatched. The CDR3 loop spans 15 amino acids. Germline values: CDR1 SGHNT, CDR2 YENEEA. CDR3 sequence: CASSLGGQGGTEAFF. CDR3 sequence (DNA): TGTGCCAGCAGCTTAGGGGGACAGGGAGGGACTGAAGCTTTCTTT.

This chain links TRBV30 with TRBJ2-7; TRBD2 matches 8 bases. Germline V CDR1 and CDR2: GTSNPN, SVGIG (reference sequence). The CDR3 runs to 14 residues. Trimming removed 4 bases from V and 2 bases from J; junction bases left unmatched: 7. CDR3 protein: CAWTSGYGPYEQYF. The CDR3 DNA is TGTGCCTGGACTAGCGGGTACGGACCCTACGAGCAGTACTTC.

The chain joins TRBV5-1 to TRBJ2-3; tentatively, D is TRBD2 (6 bases). Trimming stripped 0 bases from V and 0 bases from J, with 8 bases between. This CDR3 has 15 residues. Germline values: CDR1 SGHRS, CDR2 YFSETQ. CDR3 nucleotide sequence: TGCGCCAGCAGCTTGGAAGGGACTAGCACAGATACGCAGTATTTT. This gives the protein CASSLEGTSTDTQYF. The full variable domain, with the rest looked up from reference TRBV5-1 and TRBJ2-3, is KAGVTQTPRYLIKTRGQQVTLSCSPISGHRSVSWYQQTPGQGLQFLFEYFSETQRNKGNFPGRFSGRQFSNSRSEMNVSTLELGDSALYLCASSLEGTSTDTQYFGPGTRLTVL.